This TCR beta chain was sequenced during a study of cytomegalovirus exposure and HLA in healthy donors. The CDR3 is 14 amino acids. V was clipped by 3 bases and J by 0 bases, with 8 bases between them. Germline CDR1 MGHDK, CDR2 SYGVNS. The primer mix had 60 Vbeta and 13 Jbeta primers. TCRdb's copy holds only in-frame clones and misses some; the assay was immunoSEQ multiplex PCR. The sample has about 170,000 clones, 85% seen once. Concerning this clone itself: Its antigen is not known.

Whole-study results and caveats: Beyond CMV serostatus, there was no information to go on about immune exposure. The study labeled around 160 TCR beta chains cytomegalovirus-associated.

Sequenced input: PBMCs. The TCR sequence derives from a man younger than 40 in good health and CMV-seropositive. J is TRBJ1-2 and V is TRBV25-1, with unresolved D. The CDR3 DNA reads as TGTGCCAGCAGTGAGGGCTTTGCTAACTATGGCTACACCTTC. Translation: CASSEGFANYGYTF.